This entry features one T cell receptor (beta chain) sequence. This record belongs to a study of blood T cell repertoires in COVID-19. TCRdb keeps only in-frame clones here, not all; method: immunoSEQ multiplex PCR. Counted here are 250,000 to 300,000 clones, more than 70% occurring once; the ten biggest clones make up over 9%. V dropped 2 bases and J dropped 9 bases, with 11 bases sitting between them. CDR1 and CDR2 from the germline V gene are MNHEY and SMNVEV (reference sequence). The CDR3 has 14 residues. The sample comprised peripheral blood. The chain couples TRBV27 to TRBJ1-6; D is unresolved. This TCR derives from a woman aged 25 to 45 with COVID-19, enrolled during active disease. CDR3 amino acids: CASSLPGLGSPLHF. CDR3 coding DNA: TGTGCCAGCAGTTTACCGGGTCTGGGTTCACCCCTCCACTTT.